This entry features one TCR beta chain sequence. It has no known antigen specificity. In total, 500 to 700 healthy bone marrow donors made up the cohort. Cohort members were all nominally healthy when sampled, although unrecorded immune exposures were likely present. The donor tested CMV seropositive, placing the donor among the 289 seropositive members of the cohort. A peripheral blood sample was collected from each donor, and TCR beta sequencing was performed on peripheral blood mononuclear cells. Genomic DNA was extracted from the blood cell samples with the Qiagen DNeasy Blood Extraction Kit. Reading from cysteine to phenylalanine, the CDR3 counts 13 amino acids. Only CDR3 DNA is held: 39 bases, read in frame from base 1. V lost 0 bases and J lost 4 bases; the stretch between them is 7 bases long. Per the germline V gene, LGHNA is the CDR1 and YNFKEQ is the CDR2. This specimen comes from a study of cytomegalovirus exposure and HLA in healthy donors (dated by TCRdb to about 2017). In the study overall: An earlier analysis of some 550 of the donors reported roughly 270 Gb of sequence data and 120 million or so unique TCR beta sequences from roughly 180 million T cells. Approximately 300 gigabases of sequencing data and approximately 92 million unique TCR sequences made up an early release that covered 640 HLA-typed donors. Of the roughly 420 genotyped donors, over 80% were placed in the genetic ancestry cluster associated with self-reported Caucasian donors. The study aimed to test whether signatures of past pathogen exposure could be identified by cataloging public T cell receptors. Using immunosequencing, the study profiled T cell repertoires from fewer than 850 subjects and related those repertoires to cytomegalovirus serostatus. A separate validation cohort of about 110 different subjects was used in addition to the roughly 700-subject first cohort. The study combined high-throughput TCR immunosequencing, statistical association of individual TCRs with disease status, and machine learning to predict cytomegalovirus infection status. To study patterns of TCR occurrence, a later analysis re-analyzed previously published TCR beta repertoires from more than 550 donors and added high-resolution HLA genotyping. Rather than using new phenotypic data, the later analysis identified candidate immune exposures from TCR beta sequences and from how often those sequences occurred across donors. An earlier analysis of roughly 580 of the donors used high-throughput TCR beta sequencing to judge whether each TCR beta V gene segment behaved as functional or pseudogenic. Donor age, sex, ethnicity and CMV serostatus were collected together with the repertoire data. A later genetic analysis used genome-wide SNP genotypes for 398 of the 666 donors, treating that subset as a discovery cohort. All discovery cohort repertoires had been generated using a single sequencing platform. HLA typing covered class I and class II loci at four-digit resolution. The number of donors typed differed by locus, with roughly 629-640 for A, B, C, DRB1 and DQB1, around 560 for DQA1, 600 to 610 for DPA1, and around 460 for DPB1. A handful of DR-DQ haplotypes were handled as single units for association and clustering because linkage in the cohort was strong. Among around 400 genotyped donors of the cohort, an average of roughly 230,000 unique TCR beta nucleotide sequences was sequenced per donor, of which about 19% were non-productive. Overall results and qualifications from the work: Presence/absence analyses assumed roughly uniform sequencing depth across donors, an assumption that may not hold. Linkage disequilibrium might explain the correlated functional status among segregating V segments, but an unknown experimental factor could not be ruled out. In a later analysis, HLA-associated TCR beta chains showed more clonal expansion and lower generation probabilities than non-associated chains that were equally common. A further reported finding was that TCR beta sequences accurately predicted the HLA-A and HLA-B alleles for most subjects in the first cohort. Several of the top co-occurrence clusters appeared to be linked to parvovirus B19, influenza, CMV and Epstein-Barr virus, according to a later analysis. The classifier was reported to diagnose cytomegalovirus status with high specificity and sensitivity in both the original cohort and the validation cohort. Three of the identified cytomegalovirus-associated TCR beta chains were confirmed in vitro to be specific for cytomegalovirus antigens. Assigning TCR associations to individual alleles was difficult when HLA alleles, especially DR and DQ, strongly co-occurred. An association between a missense DCLRE1C variant and V-gene and J-gene trimming of TCR beta chains was found in a later genetic analysis and replicated in an independent cohort. Across donors, most TCR sequences were observed very rarely, whereas some public TCRs were present in many individuals. In a later analysis, most CMV-associated TCR beta chains were found to appear HLA-restricted, with HLA associations seemingly driven largely by CMV exposure. For the cohort, immune exposure information was limited to CMV serostatus. Broadly in line with IMGT annotations, most TCR beta V segments showed up in productive rearrangements about 87% or about 30% of the time in an earlier analysis of roughly 590 of the donors. Because HLA typing was missing for some donors at each locus, association tests included only the typed subset. In a later analysis, some 17,000 TCR beta sequences were associated with specific HLA alleles at a false discovery rate of 0.05. Some IMGT-functional V segments, including TRBV6-2 and TRBV6-3, could not be told apart with the 87-base-pair reads, so those segments were excluded. The authors suggested that the approach could potentially be generalized to other disease states and immunological phenotypes. Roughly 17 rarely observed V segments, including chromosome 9 orphons, were excluded from the earlier analysis of just under 600 of the donors because counts were too low. A later genetic analysis reported fewer N-insertions in productive TCRs among donors in an Asian-associated ancestry cluster than the 666-donor mean. The study gave a list of about 170 TCR beta chains associated with cytomegalovirus. A cluster of highly shared sequence variants was judged likely to be a technical artifact of the sequencing pipeline. Only TCR beta chains were sequenced in this cohort, and the absence of alpha or paired-chain data limited detectable features. In a later analysis, TCR association rates were found to vary across HLA loci, with the most associated TCRs seen for DRB1 alleles and the fewest for HLA-C alleles.

Library creation used the immunoSEQ multiplex PCR assay. For the multiplex PCR, a mixture combining 60 forward primers for TCR Vbeta segments and 13 reverse primers for TCR Jbeta segments was used. The CDR3 region of rearranged TCR beta genes was amplified from genomic DNA with a multiplex PCR assay. The amplified TCR beta libraries were sequenced on the Illumina HiSeq System as 87-base-pair reads. On the study's bioinformatics: In a later analysis, 70 million to 95 million unique TCR beta chains were counted across the 500 to 850 repertoires, and roughly 9.9 million of these chains were shared by at least two donors. A nearest-neighbor algorithm error-corrected the raw reads and collapsed the reads into unique sequences, merging closely related sequences to remove PCR and sequencing errors. CDR3 sequences were aligned to IMGT reference sequences to assign V, D and J gene segments. Each retained sequence needed at least a six-nucleotide match to both a V gene segment and a J gene segment. A rearrangement counted as productive if the CDR3 had no stop codons and remained in frame with V and J, and every other rearrangement counted as non-productive. Following IMGT convention, CDR3 was defined as the stretch from the second conserved V-encoded cysteine to the conserved J-encoded phenylalanine. Sequences without an unambiguous match to a single V gene segment were excluded from the earlier analysis of 450 to 650 of the donors. In an earlier analysis of 587 of the donors, V segments were called functional above 56.7% productive rearrangements and were called segregating when the between-donor standard deviation exceeded 5%. To diagnose cytomegalovirus status from the catalog of TCR beta chain sequences, a statistical classification framework was built. In a later analysis, TCR nucleotide sequences were compared against IMGT/GENE-DB human TR gene sequences so that V and J genes could be assigned. In a later analysis, CDR3 sequences and most-parsimonious VDJ recombination scenarios were assigned using the TCRdist pipeline. A later analysis defined each TCR beta chain by its CDR3 amino acid sequence plus V-gene family, and excluded reads lacking a unique V-gene family. As a way to deal with suspected cross-contamination and a sequencing artifact, a later analysis dropped hundreds of nucleotide sequences that were highly shared and had low generation probability. In a later analysis, a clonal expansion index was calculated for each public chain from normalized within-repertoire ranks of inferred template counts. In a later analysis, generation probabilities were computed with a VDJ recombination model fitted to out-of-frame rearrangements, and the resulting probabilities were checked against IGoR. Hypergeometric tests were used in a later analysis to score TCR-TCR, TCR-HLA and TCR-CMV co-occurrence, with a repertoire-size bias correction applied to the TCR pairs. False discovery rates were estimated in a later analysis by permuting HLA or CMV assignments 20 times. In a later analysis, co-occurring TCRs were grouped with DBSCAN, and TCRdist sequence similarity was added when clustering was performed within HLA-allele-positive subsets. Repertoires with fewer than 30,000 or more than 120,000 public chains, plus five repertoires with anomalous nucleotide sharing, were excluded from co-occurrence clustering. As stored in TCRdb, this immuneACCESS dataset retains in-frame rearrangements with V and J assigned. A fraction of the clones does not appear; measured against another copy, unresolved V genes explain less than half of the discrepancy, and the remainder lacks a known reason. V and J calls and clone size are given by that table; D and trimming were obtained from the DNA. The sample's clone listing holds around 210,000 clones. The leading ten clones occupy 1.1% of the sample.

The sequenced sample was PBMCs. This TCR came from a girl aged 2-10 years in good health and CMV-seropositive. This sequence uses TRBV4-2 and TRBJ2-7; tentative D gene TRBD1, with 6 bases matching. The CDR3 has the sequence CASSQDRGYEQYF. The nucleotide sequence is TGTGCCAGCAGCCAAGACAGGGGTTACGAGCAGTACTTC.